The 14 T cell receptor beta chains below all came from one sample that was sequenced in a study of shared clonotypes between healthy human individuals. Clones were read by immunoSEQ multiplex PCR, and TCRdb kept only the in-frame ones, dropping some. The sample yields 110,000 or so clones, 68% seen once. The sample comprised memory CD8+ T cells sorted from blood. Subset here: CD45RO+ cells pooled with CCR7-negative TemRA cells. The receptors originated from a woman aged 30 to 39 in good health.

J is TRBJ2-7 and V is TRBV25-1; 7 bases are a match to TRBD2. V lost 6 bases, J lost 6 bases, and 14 bases stayed unmatched. This CDR3 spans 15 amino acids. Germline V CDR1 and CDR2: MGHDK, SYGVNS. CDR3 protein: CASSRGESGVSEQYF. The DNA for the CDR3 is TGTGCCAGCAGCCGGGGGGAGTCGGGTGTGAGCGAGCAGTACTTC.

This clone was observed a single time. The gene calls are TRBV15 and TRBJ2-2; D perhaps matches TRBD1 (6 bases). The germline V gene has CDR1 LNHNV and CDR2 YYDKDF (reference sequence). V shed 0 bases and J shed 4 bases, with 21 bases lying between them. This CDR3 region has 19 residues. The CDR3 region is CATSRDGGHWLAGTGELFF. CDR3 nucleotide sequence: TGTGCCACCAGCAGAGATGGGGGACACTGGCTAGCAGGCACCGGGGAGCTGTTTTTT.

The chain joins TRBV13 to TRBJ2-5; 9 bases fit TRBD1. The CDR3 is 20 amino acids. V trimming: 5 bases; J trimming: 0 bases; junction bases outside the gene matches: 19. Germline lookup yields CDR1 PRHDT and CDR2 FYEKMQ (reference sequence). The CDR3 is CASSAKTPGQGHWYQETQYF. The CDR3 DNA reads TGTGCCAGCAGCGCTAAGACTCCGGGACAGGGACATTGGTACCAAGAGACCCAGTACTTC.

The V gene is TRBV28, the J gene TRBJ1-3; 7 bases align to TRBD1. Germline CDR1 reads MDHEN; CDR2 reads SYDVKM. Trimming cost V 3 bases and J 0 bases; bases outside gene matches: 2. CDR3 length: 15 amino acids. This CDR3 reads CASSLGQFSGNTIYF. In DNA form, the CDR3 reads TGTGCCAGCAGTTTGGGACAGTTCTCTGGAAACACCATATATTTT.

This clone occurred once. The chain recombines TRBV25-1 with TRBJ2-2; D is perhaps TRBD2 (7 bases). CDR3 length: 16 amino acids. Trimming shortened V by 5 bases and J by 6 bases, and 19 bases separated the two germline ends. CDR1 MGHDK and CDR2 SYGVNS come from the germline V gene. CDR3 residues: CASSSVRGSGPGELFF. The DNA for the CDR3 is TGTGCCAGCAGTAGCGTCAGGGGTAGCGGGCCCGGGGAGCTGTTTTTT.

This chain connects TRBV27 to TRBJ2-3; tentative D call: TRBD2 (6 bases). CDR3 length equals 13 residues. V lost 6 bases and J 4 bases, leaving 11 bases between the germline ends. In germline, CDR1 is MNHEY, CDR2 SMNVEV (reference sequence). The CDR3 sequence: CASSLPGADTQYF. The CDR3 DNA reads as TGTGCCAGCAGCCTTCCGGGGGCAGATACGCAGTATTTT.

The J gene is TRBJ2-7, the V gene TRBV28, with TRBD2 matching 7 bases. In germline, CDR1 is MDHEN, CDR2 SYDVKM. With 3 bases clipped from V and 2 bases from J, the junction kept 7 bases outside the gene matches. The CDR3 extends over 15 amino acids. CDR3 sequence: CASSFWGRAPYEQYF. Here the CDR3 DNA reads TGTGCCAGCAGTTTTTGGGGGAGGGCCCCCTACGAGCAGTACTTC.

V usage is TRBV4-1 and J usage is TRBJ2-7; either TRBD1 or TRBD2 may fit D (5 bases each). Trimming cost V 0 bases and J 7 bases, with 16 bases left between them. The CDR3 extends over 15 amino acids. The germline V gene encodes CDR1 MGHRA and CDR2 YSYEKL. The chain's CDR3 is CASSQDGLGEWEQYF. In nucleotides, the CDR3 is TGCGCCAGCAGCCAAGATGGGCTAGGGGAGTGGGAGCAGTACTTC.

This chain uses TRBV29-1 with TRBJ2-5; 7 bases match TRBD2. V was pared by 0 bases and J by 5 bases, with 6 bases of the junction left unmatched. Germline CDR1 is SQVTM and CDR2 is ANQGSEA. The CDR3 contains 14 residues. The CDR3 spells CSVEEFGREETQYF. The CDR3 region has the DNA TGCAGCGTTGAAGAGTTTGGGCGGGAGGAGACCCAGTACTTC. The whole variable domain, filled in from reference TRBV29-1 and TRBJ2-5, reads SAVISQKPSRDICQRGTSLTIQCQVDSQVTMMFWYRQQPGQSLTLIATANQGSEATYESGFVIDKFPISRPNLTFSTLTVSNMSPEDSSIYLCSVEEFGREETQYFGPGTRLLVL.

This clone was seen a few times. The genes are TRBV11-2 and TRBJ1-1, with 9 positions matching TRBD1. This CDR3 is built from 16 residues. Germline CDR1 and CDR2: SGHAT and FQNNGV. V gave up 1 base and J gave up 6 bases; unmatched junction bases: 9. The CDR3 coding sequence is TGTGCCAGCAGCTTAGGCGAGACAGGGGGGATCGCTGAAGCTTTCTTT. Translating it yields CASSLGETGGIAEAFF.

A single count supports this clone. The DNA for the CDR3 is TGTGCCAGTGCGTCCGGGCCGGGCTACACCTTC. Amino acids: CASASGPGYTF. The J gene is TRBJ1-2, the V gene TRBV6-5; no reliable D call. From germline, CDR1 is MNHEY and CDR2 SVGAGI. The CDR3 consists of 11 residues. V was trimmed by 9 bases and J by 8 bases, leaving 13 bases between them.

This chain links TRBV28 with TRBJ2-7, with D hard to call. This CDR3 spans 13 amino acids. Trimming took off 7 bases at V and 3 bases at J, with 13 bases between the two ends. CDR1 and CDR2 (germline): MDHEN, SYDVKM. The CDR3 DNA is TGTGCCAGCACCCAGAACACGAACTACGAGCAGTACTTC. Amino acids: CASTQNTNYEQYF.

The chain recombines TRBV5-4 with TRBJ1-4; no clear D. The germline V and J ends were trimmed by 4 bases and 0 bases, with 4 bases remaining between them. Germline assignment: CDR1 SGHNT and CDR2 YYREEE (reference sequence). The CDR3 extends over 13 amino acids. The CDR3 coding sequence is TGTGCCAGCAGCGAGGCAACTAATGAAAAACTGTTTTTT. Amino acids: CASSEATNEKLFF.

The J gene is TRBJ2-5, the V gene TRBV6-1; no clear D gene. The V end was cut by 5 bases, the J end by 5 bases, with 6 bases between. Germline-derived CDR1 and CDR2 are MNHNS and SASEGT. The CDR3 totals 11 residues. CDR3 sequence (DNA): TGTGCCAGCAGTTTCCGGGAGACCCAGTACTTC. It yields the protein CASSFRETQYF.